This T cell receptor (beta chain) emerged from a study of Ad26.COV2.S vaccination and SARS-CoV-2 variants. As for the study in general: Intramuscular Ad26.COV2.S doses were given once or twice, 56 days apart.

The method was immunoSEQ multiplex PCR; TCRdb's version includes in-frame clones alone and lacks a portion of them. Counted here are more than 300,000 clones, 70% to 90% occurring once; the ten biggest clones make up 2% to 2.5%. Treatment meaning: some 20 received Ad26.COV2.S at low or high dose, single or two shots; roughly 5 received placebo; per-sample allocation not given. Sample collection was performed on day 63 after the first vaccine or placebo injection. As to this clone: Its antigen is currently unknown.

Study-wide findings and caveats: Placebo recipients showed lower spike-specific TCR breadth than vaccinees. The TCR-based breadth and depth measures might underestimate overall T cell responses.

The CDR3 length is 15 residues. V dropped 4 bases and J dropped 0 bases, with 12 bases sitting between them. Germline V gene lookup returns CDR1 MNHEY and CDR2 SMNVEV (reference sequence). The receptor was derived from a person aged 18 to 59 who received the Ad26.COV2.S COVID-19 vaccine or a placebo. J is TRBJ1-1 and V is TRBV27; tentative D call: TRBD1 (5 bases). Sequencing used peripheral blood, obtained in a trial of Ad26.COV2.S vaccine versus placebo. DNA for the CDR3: TGTGCCAGCAGTTCCCCGGGACTCCTGAACACTGAAGCTTTCTTT. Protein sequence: CASSSPGLLNTEAFF.